Following are 31 T cell receptor beta chains from one sample sequenced in a study of blood T cell repertoires in COVID-19. Only in-frame clones appear in the TCRdb table, and some are missing; sequencing was by immunoSEQ multiplex PCR. This table holds 120,000 or so clones, about 90% found once. What was sequenced was peripheral blood. These receptors all stem from an older woman with acute or convalescent COVID-19.

J is TRBJ2-1 and V is TRBV24-1, with D possibly matching TRBD2 (6 bases). CDR3 length: 11 amino acids. Germline V CDR1 and CDR2: KGHDR, SFDVKD. Trimming removed 9 bases at V and 10 bases at J, with 12 bases between. The CDR3 protein is CATSEGREQFF. The DNA of the CDR3 is TGTGCCACCTCGGAGGGACGGGAGCAGTTCTTC.

There are a few counts of this clone. The genes are TRBV29-1 and TRBJ1-2; a weak D match, TRBD1 (5 bases). This CDR3 has 14 amino acids. CDR1 is SQVTM and CDR2 is ANQGSEA in the germline V gene. The ends were cut back, 6 bases at V and 0 bases at J, with 14 bases in the middle. The CDR3: CSVRGDLTNYGYTF. In DNA, the CDR3 is TGCAGCGTCCGCGGGGACCTTACTAACTATGGCTACACCTTC.

The rearrangement joins TRBV29-1 to TRBJ2-1; perhaps TRBD1 as D (7 bases). The CDR3 totals 14 residues. V was pared by 8 bases and J by 8 bases, with 22 bases between. In germline, CDR1 is SQVTM, CDR2 ANQGSEA. The DNA of the CDR3 is TGCAGCTTCAGGGGGGCGCTACCGCGGGATGAGCAGTTCTTC. Protein: CSFRGALPRDEQFF.

This clone was detected only a few times. V gene TRBV28 combines with J gene TRBJ1-3, with a possible D match to TRBD1 (6 bases). The CDR3 sequence is 12 residues long. Trimming stripped 10 bases from V and 4 bases from J, with 11 bases between. Germline V CDR1 and CDR2: MDHEN, SYDVKM. CDR3 sequence reads: CAITGMGNTIYF. The DNA for the CDR3 is TGTGCCATCACAGGGATGGGAAACACCATATATTTT. The complete variable domain, with remaining parts taken from reference TRBV28 and TRBJ1-3, reads DVKVTQSSRYLVKRTGEKVFLECVQDMDHENMFWYRQDPGLGLRLIYFSYDVKMKEKGDIPEGYSVSREKKERFSLILESASTNQTSMYLCAITGMGNTIYFGEGSWLTVV.

This clone was seen a handful of times. Within the sample, other DNA sequences also encode this same CDR3. V is TRBV6-5 and J is TRBJ1-1, with 8 bases matching TRBD1. The CDR3 is made up of 15 amino acids. V shed 6 bases and J 5 bases; nucleotides not matched to a gene: 11. Germline values: CDR1 MNHEY, CDR2 SVGAGI. CDR3 nucleotides: TGTGCCAGCAGCTACGTTCCAGGGGGCCGAACTGAAGCTTTCTTT. Protein: CASSYVPGGRTEAFF.

The DNA of the CDR3 is TGTGCCAGCAGTCCGGGACAGGGGGCGGTCGGCTACACCTTC. Translation: CASSPGQGAVGYTF. This chain links TRBV6-5 with TRBJ1-2; 12 nucleotides match TRBD1. V dropped 5 bases and J dropped 8; count of bases not matched to a gene: 6. This CDR3 spans 14 amino acids. Germline V gives CDR1 MNHEY, CDR2 SVGAGI.

Only a few counts were recorded for this clone. The chain is built from TRBV2 and TRBJ1-6; TRBD1 matches 7 bases. The V gene's germline CDR1 is SNHLY and CDR2 FYNNEI. Germline trimming cut 4 bases from V and 7 bases from J; bases unmatched to any gene: 7. The CDR3 spans 15 residues. The CDR3 region is CASSGLQGQNSPLHF. The CDR3 region has the DNA TGTGCCAGCAGTGGGTTACAGGGGCAGAATTCACCCCTCCACTTT.

This clone was found once. This sequence joins TRBV27 and TRBJ2-1; TRBD2 matches at 10 bases. The length of the CDR3 is 15 residues. Germline CDR1 reads MNHEY; CDR2 reads SMNVEV (reference sequence). V lost 5 bases to trimming and J lost 0 bases; unmatched junction nucleotides: 1. The chain's CDR3 is CASSRTSGSYNEQFF. The CDR3 DNA reads as TGTGCCAGCAGTCGGACTAGCGGCTCCTACAATGAGCAGTTCTTC.

The chain couples TRBV7-9 to TRBJ2-1; 9 nucleotides agree with TRBD2. The ends lost 3 bases at V and 7 bases at J; junction bases unmatched: 7. CDR3 length: 15 amino acids. The germline CDR1 and CDR2 sequences are SEHNR and FQNEAQ (reference sequence). The CDR3 protein is CASSLLAGVMNEQFF. Here the CDR3 DNA reads TGTGCCAGCAGCTTGTTAGCGGGAGTAATGAATGAGCAGTTCTTC.

The chain carries TRBV5-1 and TRBJ2-7; 7 bases are a match to TRBD1. Trimming took 4 bases from V and 6 from J; bases not matched to a gene: 7. The length of the CDR3 is 13 residues. CDR1 and CDR2 from the germline V gene are SGHRS and YFSETQ. The CDR3 nucleotides are TGCGCCAGCAGCACTCTACAGGGGTTCGAGCAGTACTTC. It is translated as CASSTLQGFEQYF.

V gene TRBV24-1 combines with J gene TRBJ1-1, with D perhaps matching TRBD1 (6 bases). Germline assignment: CDR1 KGHDR and CDR2 SFDVKD. Trimming removed 6 bases at V and 1 base at J, with 8 bases between. This CDR3 region has 13 residues. This chain's CDR3 is CATSHRANTEAFF. CDR3 in DNA: TGTGCCACCAGTCACAGGGCGAACACTGAAGCTTTCTTT.

This clone occurred a few times. V usage is TRBV19 and J usage is TRBJ1-4; D is uncertain. Germline V gene sequence: CDR1 LNHDA, CDR2 SQIVND (reference sequence). The CDR3 totals 15 residues. The V gene lost 5 bases and the J gene lost 3 bases, with 13 bases spanning the gap. CDR3 residues: CASSVLATANEKLFF. The CDR3 nucleotides read TGTGCCAGTAGTGTTCTGGCTACAGCTAATGAAAAACTGTTTTTT.

Comments on this clone: Other nucleotide sequences from this sample produce the same CDR3. The chain couples TRBV7-8 to TRBJ1-1; weak D call: TRBD1 (5 bases). The CDR3 runs 13 residues. Germline V gives CDR1 SGHVS, CDR2 FQNEAQ. V lost 5 bases and J lost 1, with 8 bases in between. Here the CDR3 reads CASSLGRNTEAFF. In nucleotides, the CDR3 is TGTGCCAGCAGCCTGGGGCGGAACACTGAAGCTTTCTTT.

V gene TRBV10-1 combines with J gene TRBJ2-1, with 11 bases identical to TRBD2. With V trimmed by 4 bases and J by 4 bases, 12 bases remained unmatched. The length of the CDR3 is 18 residues. CDR1 and CDR2 from the germline V gene are WNHNN and SYGVQD (reference sequence). CDR3 residues: CASSAGTSGRNAYNEQFF. CDR3 DNA sequence: TGCGCCAGCAGTGCCGGGACTAGCGGACGTAATGCTTACAATGAGCAGTTCTTC.

The chain uses TRBV29-1 and TRBJ2-2, with TRBD2 matching 7 bases. Germline V gene sequence: CDR1 SQVTM, CDR2 ANQGSEA. The CDR3 has 13 residues. Unmatched junction bases numbered 1, after V lost 3 bases and J lost 3 bases. The CDR3, as DNA: TGCAGCGTTGATAGCGGGTACACCGGGGAGCTGTTTTTT. This encodes CSVDSGYTGELFF.

V gene TRBV27 combines with J gene TRBJ2-5, with D uncertain. In germline, CDR1 is MNHEY, CDR2 SMNVEV (reference sequence). There are 13 residues in the CDR3. Trimming left V 7 bases short and J 5 bases short, with 14 bases between. CDR3 bases: TGTGCCAGCAAAGTTCGGGTGACGGAGACCCAGTACTTC. It encodes CASKVRVTETQYF.

Regarding this clone: This same CDR3 is encoded by further DNA sequences in the sample. This chain joins TRBV12-3 or TRBV12-4 and TRBJ1-2; D gene ambiguous. V dropped 3 bases and J dropped 2 bases, with 7 bases sitting between them. The CDR3 contains 13 residues. The CDR3 DNA reads TGTGCCAGCAGTTTGGGAGGGAACTATGGCTACACCTTC. Translating gives CASSLGGNYGYTF.

The chain carries TRBV6-1 and TRBJ1-5; a possible D gene is TRBD1 (5 bases). The CDR3 is 13 amino acids. Trimming left V 3 bases short and J 3 bases short, with 6 bases between. Germline loops: CDR1 MNHNS, CDR2 SASEGT. CDR3 loop: CASSDRDNQPQHF. In nucleotides, the CDR3 is TGTGCCAGCAGTGACAGGGACAATCAGCCCCAGCATTTT.

V and J are TRBV27 and TRBJ2-1, with a weak D call TRBD1 (5 bases). The germline V gene has CDR1 MNHEY and CDR2 SMNVEV (reference sequence). The CDR3 extends over 15 amino acids. V was shortened by 2 bases and J by 3 bases, with 11 bases between the two germline ends. For the CDR3, the DNA is TGTGCCAGCAGTTTAACGGCAGGGATCTACAATGAGCAGTTCTTC. As protein: CASSLTAGIYNEQFF.

J is TRBJ2-3 and V is TRBV5-1; 7 bases match TRBD2. Germline V gene data show CDR1 as SGHRS and CDR2 as YFSETQ. This CDR3 is built from 11 residues. Germline trimming cut 7 bases from V and 6 bases from J; bases unmatched to any gene: 2. CDR3 residues: CASGEGDTQYF. The CDR3 DNA follows: TGCGCCAGCGGGGAGGGCGATACGCAGTATTTT. Full variable domain (missing parts from reference TRBV5-1 and TRBJ2-3): KAGVTQTPRYLIKTRGQQVTLSCSPISGHRSVSWYQQTPGQGLQFLFEYFSETQRNKGNFPGRFSGRQFSNSRSEMNVSTLELGDSALYLCASGEGDTQYFGPGTRLTVL.

The chain joins TRBV5-1 to TRBJ1-2, with D hard to call. In germline, CDR1 is SGHRS, CDR2 YFSETQ. V gave up 2 bases and J gave up 7 bases, with 9 bases separating them. The CDR3 is made up of 12 amino acids. CDR3 sequence (DNA): TGCGCCAGCAGCTTTCGGACTAGTGGCTACACCTTC. This translates into CASSFRTSGYTF. Drawing the rest from reference TRBV5-1 and TRBJ1-2, the complete variable domain is KAGVTQTPRYLIKTRGQQVTLSCSPISGHRSVSWYQQTPGQGLQFLFEYFSETQRNKGNFPGRFSGRQFSNSRSEMNVSTLELGDSALYLCASSFRTSGYTFGSGTRLTVV.

The rearrangement joins TRBV30 to TRBJ1-3, with D unclear. Trimming took off 0 bases at V and 0 bases at J, with 3 bases between the two ends. Germline assignment: CDR1 GTSNPN and CDR2 SVGIG (reference sequence). The CDR3 contains 13 residues. CDR3 protein: CAWSVLSGNTIYF. The CDR3 DNA reads TGTGCCTGGAGTGTACTCTCTGGAAACACCATATATTTT.

The chain employs TRBV7-9 and TRBJ1-4; TRBD1 matches 9 bases. This CDR3 has 15 amino acids. From germline, CDR1 is SEHNR and CDR2 FQNEAQ (reference sequence). The ends lost 1 base at V and 5 bases at J; junction bases unmatched: 2. Here the CDR3 reads CASSLGDRENEKLFF. Here the CDR3 DNA reads TGTGCCAGCAGCTTAGGGGACAGGGAAAATGAAAAACTGTTTTTT.

The chain couples TRBV28 to TRBJ1-4; D remains ambiguous. V shed 4 bases and J shed 7 bases, with 13 bases lying between them. The CDR3 runs 14 residues. Germline V gives CDR1 MDHEN, CDR2 SYDVKM. The CDR3: CASSYGLKGEKLFF. The CDR3, as DNA: TGTGCCAGCAGTTATGGACTAAAGGGTGAAAAACTGTTTTTT.

The chain uses TRBV11-2 and TRBJ1-1, with TRBD1 matching 8 bases. Germline CDR1 SGHAT, CDR2 FQNNGV. J was trimmed by 11 bases and V by 4 bases; bases with no gene match: 12. The CDR3 consists of 14 residues. The CDR3 region is CASSSRTGSGLAFF. Here the CDR3 DNA reads TGTGCCAGCAGCTCCCGGACAGGGTCCGGCCTTGCTTTCTTT.

This clone appeared a single time. The J gene is TRBJ2-1, the V gene TRBV5-4; D perhaps matches TRBD1 (6 bases). Deletions cut 4 bases from V and 3 bases from J, with 14 bases between. CDR1 is SGHNT, CDR2 YYREEE, per germline (reference sequence). The CDR3 loop spans 15 amino acids. The CDR3: CASSPDRINYNEQFF. CDR3 nucleotide sequence: TGTGCCAGCAGCCCCGACAGGATAAACTACAATGAGCAGTTCTTC.

In the case of this clone: A junction end diverges from the germline sequence, so it may reflect a read error. The gene calls are TRBV28 and TRBJ1-6; tentative D call: TRBD1 (6 bases). From germline, CDR1 is MDHEN and CDR2 SYDVKM. The CDR3 consists of 11 residues. The CDR3: CASRTGSPPHF. In DNA, the CDR3 is TGTGCCAGCAGGACAGGTTCACCCCCCCACTTT.

The chain recombines TRBV9 with TRBJ1-1; a weak D match, TRBD1 (6 bases). Germline V lookup: CDR1 SGDLS, CDR2 YYNGEE. This CDR3 has 15 residues. V lost 4 bases and J 8 bases, leaving 21 bases between the germline ends. CDR3 region: CASSPRGVTGTEAFF. The CDR3 region has the DNA TGTGCCAGCAGCCCCCGAGGGGTTACAGGGACAGAAGCTTTCTTT. Variable domain in full (rest from reference TRBV9 and TRBJ1-1): DSGVTQTPKHLITATGQRVTLRCSPRSGDLSVYWYQQSLDQGLQFLIQYYNGEERAKGNILERFSAQQFPDLHSELNLSSLELGDSALYFCASSPRGVTGTEAFFGQGTRLTVV.

This clone was observed a single time. The chain is built from TRBV28 and TRBJ1-6, with D possibly TRBD1 on 6 matching bases. The germline gives CDR1 MDHEN, CDR2 SYDVKM. With 7 bases removed from V and 10 bases from J, the gap between germline ends came to 20 bases. The CDR3 has 15 amino acids. CDR3 region: CASNTPGQFDSPLHF. The DNA for the CDR3 is TGTGCCAGCAACACGCCGGGACAATTCGACTCACCCCTCCACTTT.

J is TRBJ2-7 and V is TRBV10-3; perhaps TRBD1 as D (5 bases). The CDR3 has 14 amino acids. Germline CDR1 ENHRY, CDR2 SYGVKD. Trimming left V 3 bases short and J 2 bases short, with 11 bases between. The CDR3 reads CAISERGTAYEQYF. In DNA, the CDR3 is TGTGCCATCAGTGAAAGGGGCACCGCCTACGAGCAGTACTTC.

This chain uses TRBV18 with TRBJ1-1; 7 bases are a match to TRBD1. There are 17 residues in the CDR3. Germline V gene lookup returns CDR1 KGHSH and CDR2 LQKENI. Losses at the gene ends were 3 bases for V and 2 bases for J; bases not matched to a gene: 12. The CDR3, as DNA: TGTGCCAGCTCACCTCCCGGCAGGGGGAATCCTAACACTGAAGCTTTCTTT. This sequence encodes CASSPPGRGNPNTEAFF.